This is a list of T cell receptor beta chains from one sample in a study of T cells in Graves' hyperthyroidism and ophthalmopathy. TCRdb ran MiXCR on the multiplex PCR reads and lists one entry per CDR3 protein. The data contain around 350,000 distinct CDR3 sequences, more than 12% of them singletons. Specimen: blood. The receptor source for this set is a woman in her twenties or thirties with Graves' ophthalmopathy. CDR3s include the opening cysteine and the closing phenylalanine or tryptophan. A D gene is named only where the DNA matches it firmly. Some rows have no size entry. The others give once, few or many, or a class for an expanded clone.

v_call: TRBV7-8
d_call: .
j_call: TRBJ2-1
clone_size: few
cdr3_aa: CASSFGGSGDPPYNEQFF
cdr3_nt: TGTGCCAGCAGCTTTGGAGGCTCGGGGGACCCCCCCTACAATGAGCAGTTCTTC

v_call: TRBV28
d_call: TRBD1
j_call: TRBJ2-7
clone_size: many
cdr3_aa: CASSERQGTYEQYF
cdr3_nt: TGTGCCAGCAGTGAAAGACAGGGAACCTACGAGCAGTACTTC

v_call: TRBV7-9
d_call: TRBD1
j_call: TRBJ2-7
clone_size: many
cdr3_aa: CASSLWDRDIYEQYF
cdr3_nt: TGTGCCAGCAGCTTGTGGGACAGGGACATCTACGAGCAGTACTTC

v_call: TRBV20-1
d_call: TRBD1
j_call: TRBJ2-3
clone_size: many
cdr3_aa: CSASRLIGRGIDTQYF
cdr3_nt: TGCAGTGCTAGTCGGCTTATCGGCAGGGGGATCGATACGCAGTATTTT

v_call: TRBV15
d_call: TRBD1
j_call: TRBJ1-3
clone_size: few
cdr3_aa: CATSRVTTGVGNTIYF
cdr3_nt: TGTGCCACCAGCAGAGTCACAACAGGGGTTGGAAACACCATATATTTT

v_call: TRBV6-6
d_call: .
j_call: TRBJ1-3
clone_size: .
cdr3_aa: CASSYSSVTGPDTIYF
cdr3_nt: TGTGCCAGCAGTTACTCGAGTGTAACAGGGCCGGACACCATATATTTT

v_call: TRBV15
d_call: TRBD1
j_call: TRBJ1-2
clone_size: many
cdr3_aa: CATSSGVPGQDEDYGYTF
cdr3_nt: TGTGCCACCAGCAGTGGGGTCCCGGGACAGGACGAGGACTATGGCTACACCTTC

v_call: TRBV27
d_call: TRBD1
j_call: TRBJ2-7
clone_size: .
cdr3_aa: CASRLQGAGYEQYF
cdr3_nt: TGTGCCAGCAGACTACAGGGGGCGGGTTACGAGCAGTACTTC

v_call: TRBV5-1
d_call: .
j_call: TRBJ1-2
clone_size: many
cdr3_aa: CASSLGLDSEMGYTF
cdr3_nt: TGCGCCAGCAGCTTGGGGTTGGACAGTGAGATGGGCTACACCTTC

v_call: TRBV30
d_call: TRBD2
j_call: TRBJ2-3
clone_size: many
cdr3_aa: CAWSAERGMADTQYF
cdr3_nt: TGTGCCTGGAGTGCTGAGCGGGGGATGGCAGATACGCAGTATTTT

v_call: TRBV30
d_call: .
j_call: TRBJ1-2
clone_size: many
cdr3_aa: CAWSAASYGYTF
cdr3_nt: TGTGCCTGGAGTGCAGCTTCCTATGGCTACACCTTC

v_call: TRBV20-1
d_call: TRBD1
j_call: TRBJ2-4
clone_size: many
cdr3_aa: CSASTGGLMENIQYF
cdr3_nt: TGCAGTGCTAGTACAGGGGGCCTAATGGAAAACATTCAGTACTTC

v_call: TRBV20-1
d_call: TRBD1
j_call: TRBJ1-5
clone_size: many
cdr3_aa: CSAVGQSDQPQHF
cdr3_nt: TGCAGTGCTGTGGGACAGTCGGATCAGCCCCAGCATTTT

v_call: TRBV12-3/TRBV12-4
d_call: .
j_call: TRBJ2-3
clone_size: many
cdr3_aa: CASSLMGDTQYF
cdr3_nt: TGTGCCAGCAGTTTGATGGGAGATACGCAGTATTTT

v_call: TRBV2
d_call: .
j_call: TRBJ1-1
clone_size: .
cdr3_aa: CASSAQGYPNTEAFF
cdr3_nt: TGTGCCAGCAGCGCACAGGGATACCCGAACACTGAAGCTTTCTTT

v_call: TRBV19
d_call: TRBD1
j_call: TRBJ1-6
clone_size: few
cdr3_aa: CASTGTGSGSPLHF
cdr3_nt: TGTGCCAGTACCGGGACAGGGTCGGGTTCACCCCTCCACTTT

v_call: TRBV11-2
d_call: TRBD1
j_call: TRBJ1-2
clone_size: many
cdr3_aa: CASSWTGDVGYTF
cdr3_nt: TGTGCCAGCAGCTGGACAGGGGACGTCGGCTACACCTTC

v_call: TRBV7-8
d_call: .
j_call: TRBJ1-1
clone_size: many
cdr3_aa: CASSETGNTEAFF
cdr3_nt: TGTGCCAGCAGCGAGACAGGGAACACTGAAGCTTTCTTT

v_call: TRBV20-1
d_call: .
j_call: TRBJ1-6
clone_size: many
cdr3_aa: CSAPSSAGFNSPLHF
cdr3_nt: TGCAGTGCCCCCTCAAGTGCAGGGTTTAATTCACCCCTCCACTTT

v_call: TRBV20-1
d_call: .
j_call: TRBJ1-5
clone_size: many
cdr3_aa: CSAILPMDSNQPQHF
cdr3_nt: TGCAGTGCTATACTCCCGATGGACAGTAATCAGCCCCAGCATTTT

v_call: TRBV14
d_call: .
j_call: TRBJ2-3
clone_size: many
cdr3_aa: CASSQDQARDTQYF
cdr3_nt: TGTGCCAGCAGCCAAGATCAGGCGAGAGATACGCAGTATTTT

v_call: TRBV2
d_call: .
j_call: TRBJ2-2
clone_size: .
cdr3_aa: CASRVNPGLNTGELFF
cdr3_nt: TGTGCCAGCAGGGTGAACCCGGGACTTAACACCGGGGAGCTGTTTTTT

v_call: TRBV12-3/TRBV12-4
d_call: TRBD2
j_call: TRBJ2-1
clone_size: many
cdr3_aa: CASSSQTSGGYNEQFF
cdr3_nt: TGTGCCAGCAGTTCCCAGACTAGCGGGGGTTACAATGAGCAGTTCTTC

v_call: TRBV7-2
d_call: .
j_call: TRBJ1-6
clone_size: few
cdr3_aa: CASSLPGLGNSPLHF
cdr3_nt: TGTGCCAGCAGCTTACCCGGACTGGGGAATTCACCCCTCCACTTT

v_call: TRBV15
d_call: .
j_call: TRBJ2-7
clone_size: .
cdr3_aa: CATSSTRSGEQYF
cdr3_nt: TGTGCCACCAGCAGCACTAGGTCGGGGGAGCAGTACTTC

v_call: TRBV7-2
d_call: TRBD2
j_call: TRBJ2-3
clone_size: many
cdr3_aa: CASSPTGTSRFADTQYF
cdr3_nt: TGTGCCAGCAGCCCGACCGGGACTAGCAGGTTCGCAGATACGCAGTATTTT

v_call: TRBV25-1
d_call: .
j_call: TRBJ1-5
clone_size: .
cdr3_aa: CASGRGQDHQPQHF
cdr3_nt: TGTGCCAGCGGTCGGGGCCAAGACCATCAGCCCCAGCATTTT

v_call: TRBV20-1
d_call: TRBD2
j_call: TRBJ2-3
clone_size: few
cdr3_aa: CSARLGGGATDTQYF
cdr3_nt: TGCAGTGCAAGGCTCGGCGGGGGGGCCACAGATACGCAGTATTTT

v_call: TRBV3-1
d_call: TRBD1
j_call: TRBJ1-5
clone_size: .
cdr3_aa: CASSQGTGAQPQHF
cdr3_nt: TGTGCCAGCAGCCAGGGGACAGGGGCTCAGCCCCAGCATTTT

v_call: TRBV2
d_call: .
j_call: TRBJ1-5
clone_size: many
cdr3_aa: CASSDWTDSNQPQHF
cdr3_nt: TGTGCCAGCAGTGATTGGACAGATAGCAATCAGCCCCAGCATTTT

v_call: TRBV12-3/TRBV12-4
d_call: .
j_call: TRBJ1-1
clone_size: few
cdr3_aa: CASSRLGGRRENTEAFF
cdr3_nt: TGTGCCAGCAGCCGACTGGGGGGGCGGAGGGAAAACACTGAAGCTTTCTTT

v_call: TRBV18
d_call: .
j_call: TRBJ2-7
clone_size: many
cdr3_aa: CASSPGPGGIYEQYF
cdr3_nt: TGTGCCAGCTCACCTGGACCTGGAGGAATCTACGAGCAGTACTTC

v_call: TRBV20-1
d_call: TRBD2
j_call: TRBJ2-3
clone_size: many
cdr3_aa: CSARDPRGVTDTQYF
cdr3_nt: TGCAGTGCTAGAGATCCCCGGGGGGTCACAGATACGCAGTATTTT

v_call: TRBV27
d_call: .
j_call: TRBJ2-6
clone_size: many
cdr3_aa: CASSGNRVVNSGANVLTF
cdr3_nt: TGTGCCAGCAGTGGAAACAGGGTAGTAAACTCTGGGGCCAACGTCCTGACTTTC

v_call: TRBV2
d_call: .
j_call: TRBJ2-2
clone_size: many
cdr3_aa: CASNVLGQLTGELFF
cdr3_nt: TGTGCCAGCAATGTCCTCGGACAGTTAACCGGGGAGCTGTTTTTT

v_call: TRBV28
d_call: TRBD1
j_call: TRBJ1-1
clone_size: .
cdr3_aa: CASSLGDRGYTEAFF
cdr3_nt: TGTGCCAGCAGTTTAGGGGACAGGGGATACACCGAAGCTTTCTTT

v_call: TRBV12-3/TRBV12-4
d_call: .
j_call: TRBJ2-1
clone_size: .
cdr3_aa: CASKGGEEFF
cdr3_nt: TGTGCCAGCAAGGGCGGGGAGGAGTTCTTC

v_call: TRBV20-1
d_call: .
j_call: TRBJ1-1
clone_size: many
cdr3_aa: CSATRGNTEAFF
cdr3_nt: TGCAGTGCTACAAGGGGGAACACTGAAGCTTTCTTT

v_call: TRBV20-1
d_call: .
j_call: TRBJ2-1
clone_size: many
cdr3_aa: CSAKPFVAGSYNEQFF
cdr3_nt: TGCAGTGCTAAACCCTTTGTTGCGGGAAGCTACAATGAGCAGTTCTTC

v_call: TRBV12-3/TRBV12-4
d_call: .
j_call: TRBJ2-3
clone_size: many
cdr3_aa: CASSLGQNTDTQYF
cdr3_nt: TGTGCCAGCAGTTTAGGCCAGAACACAGATACGCAGTATTTT

v_call: TRBV27
d_call: .
j_call: TRBJ2-2
clone_size: few
cdr3_aa: CASSWAGNTGELFF
cdr3_nt: TGTGCCAGCAGTTGGGCAGGAAACACCGGGGAGCTGTTTTTT

v_call: TRBV28
d_call: .
j_call: TRBJ1-4
clone_size: many
cdr3_aa: CASTSPVLNEKLFF
cdr3_nt: TGTGCCAGCACAAGCCCAGTCCTAAATGAAAAACTGTTTTTT

v_call: TRBV27
d_call: .
j_call: TRBJ1-1
clone_size: .
cdr3_aa: CASSTTNLNTEAFF
cdr3_nt: TGTGCCAGCAGTACAACGAACCTGAACACTGAAGCTTTCTTT

v_call: TRBV27
d_call: .
j_call: TRBJ2-2
clone_size: many
cdr3_aa: CASSLFGSLTGELFF
cdr3_nt: TGTGCCAGCAGTTTATTTGGCTCCCTCACCGGGGAGCTGTTTTTT

v_call: TRBV4-2
d_call: .
j_call: TRBJ1-1
clone_size: .
cdr3_aa: CASSQDTRLTVGTEAFF
cdr3_nt: TGTGCCAGCAGCCAAGATACCCGGTTAACAGTGGGCACTGAAGCTTTCTTT

v_call: TRBV20-1
d_call: .
j_call: TRBJ2-7
clone_size: .
cdr3_aa: CSAREGTDYEQYF
cdr3_nt: TGCAGTGCTAGAGAGGGAACAGACTACGAGCAGTACTTC

v_call: TRBV2
d_call: .
j_call: TRBJ2-7
clone_size: many
cdr3_aa: CASSVDSTYEQYF
cdr3_nt: TGTGCCAGCAGTGTGGACAGCACCTACGAGCAGTACTTC

v_call: TRBV20-1
d_call: TRBD2
j_call: TRBJ2-1
clone_size: .
cdr3_aa: CSARAGGLYNEQFF
cdr3_nt: TGCAGTGCTAGAGCGGGGGGGCTCTACAATGAGCAGTTCTTC

v_call: TRBV20-1
d_call: .
j_call: TRBJ2-1
clone_size: many
cdr3_aa: CSASLNRDYRNEQFF
cdr3_nt: TGCAGTGCTAGCCTGAACAGGGACTATAGGAATGAGCAGTTCTTC

v_call: TRBV7-9
d_call: .
j_call: TRBJ1-6
clone_size: many
cdr3_aa: CASSLGGRSSPLHF
cdr3_nt: TGTGCCAGCAGCTTGGGGGGCCGAAGTTCACCCCTCCACTTT

v_call: TRBV7-7
d_call: TRBD2
j_call: TRBJ2-1
clone_size: few
cdr3_aa: CACSPSSGVYNEQFF
cdr3_nt: TGTGCTTGCAGCCCCTCTAGCGGGGTTTACAATGAGCAGTTCTTC

v_call: TRBV6-2/TRBV6-3
d_call: .
j_call: TRBJ1-4
clone_size: .
cdr3_aa: CATLPWSSDGEKLFF
cdr3_nt: TGTGCCACCCTACCTTGGTCCAGCGATGGGGAAAAACTGTTTTTT

v_call: TRBV11-2
d_call: TRBD2
j_call: TRBJ2-1
clone_size: many
cdr3_aa: CASIKGTSGSSYNEQFF
cdr3_nt: TGTGCCAGCATCAAAGGGACTAGCGGCAGCTCCTACAATGAGCAGTTCTTC

v_call: TRBV28
d_call: TRBD1
j_call: TRBJ1-5
clone_size: many
cdr3_aa: CATEGQASSQHF
cdr3_nt: TGTGCCACCGAGGGACAGGCATCATCCCAGCATTTT

v_call: TRBV12-3/TRBV12-4
d_call: TRBD2
j_call: TRBJ2-7
clone_size: many
cdr3_aa: CASSRLAGPYEQYF
cdr3_nt: TGTGCCAGCAGTCGACTAGCGGGACCCTACGAGCAGTACTTC